These 18 T cell receptor beta chains were sequenced from one sample in a study of graft-versus-host responses after intestinal transplantation. Assay: immunoSEQ multiplex PCR; the TCRdb copy retains only in-frame clones and omits some. In the table there are more than 90,000 clones, just over 90% of which are singletons. Antigen specificity for these receptors is unknown. The source was unstimulated CD4+ T cells sorted from spleen or lymph node cells, collected before transplant. The receptors were sampled from a human donor who was the organ donor for an intestinal transplant.

In regard to this clone: Other DNA sequences in this specimen translate into the identical CDR3. The chain is built from TRBV19 and TRBJ1-2; D uncertain. The germline gives CDR1 LNHDA, CDR2 SQIVND (reference sequence). The CDR3 has 14 residues. The V and J ends lost 3 bases and 1 base respectively, with 9 bases between them. CDR3 nucleotide sequence: TGTGCCAGTAGTATCAGTAGAAATAACTATGGCTACACCTTC. It yields the protein CASSISRNNYGYTF.

The chain has TRBV19 and TRBJ1-5, with D possibly matching TRBD1 (6 bases). V was shortened by 4 bases and J by 3 bases, with 10 bases between the two germline ends. Germline CDR1 and CDR2: LNHDA and SQIVND (reference sequence). This CDR3 is 14 amino acids long. The CDR3 sequence is CASSNGDTNQPQHF. The CDR3 DNA reads TGTGCCAGTAGTAATGGGGACACCAATCAGCCCCAGCATTTT.

V gene TRBV20-1 combines with J gene TRBJ2-1; D is perhaps TRBD2 (6 bases). V dropped 6 bases and J dropped 10 bases, with 13 bases sitting between them. CDR3 length equals 11 residues. CDR1 is DFQATT, CDR2 SNEGSKA, per germline (reference sequence). CDR3 sequence reads: CSAQTSLEQFF. CDR3 DNA: TGCAGTGCCCAGACTAGTTTAGAGCAGTTCTTC.

The chain couples TRBV5-8 to TRBJ2-7, with D possibly matching TRBD2 (6 bases). This CDR3 contains 15 residues. V dropped 4 bases and J dropped 3 bases, with 17 bases sitting between them. Germline CDR1 reads SGHTS; CDR2 reads YDEGEE. CDR3 nucleotide sequence: TGTGCCAGCAGCCAAGGGACTTCTATCATCTACGAGCAGTACTTC. Its protein is CASSQGTSIIYEQYF.

The chain carries TRBV5-8 and TRBJ2-7; the match to TRBD1 covers 9 bases. The CDR3 is 16 amino acids. The V and J ends lost 4 bases and 3 bases, in that order; junction bases with no gene match: 11. CDR1 SGHTS and CDR2 YDEGEE come from the germline V gene. This CDR3 is CASSRTRDRDHYEQYF. CDR3 coding DNA: TGTGCCAGCAGCCGCACCCGGGACAGGGATCACTACGAGCAGTACTTC.

V usage is TRBV28 and J usage is TRBJ2-6; D is unclear. The CDR3 is 15 amino acids. Trimming removed 5 bases from V and 2 bases from J, with 10 bases in between. Germline V lookup: CDR1 MDHEN, CDR2 SYDVKM. This CDR3 reads CASSLEGTGANVLTF. The CDR3 DNA is TGTGCCAGCAGTCTCGAAGGCACTGGGGCCAACGTCCTGACTTTC.

About this clone: Germline is not matched at one junction end, which may reflect a read error. Other DNA sequences in the same sample also yield this CDR3. The chain links TRBV5-1 to TRBJ2-1; 12 bases line up with TRBD2. The CDR3 consists of 17 residues. Germline CDR1 and CDR2: SGHRS and YFSETQ. In DNA, the CDR3 is TGCGCTAGCAGCCCTGCTAGCGGGAGGGCCACCGTGAATGAGCAGTTCTTC. Translation: CASSPASGRATVNEQFF.

As for this clone: This sample includes further DNA sequences coding for the same CDR3. The J gene is TRBJ1-5, the V gene TRBV2, with a tentative D call TRBD1 (6 bases). The germline CDR1 and CDR2 sequences are SNHLY and FYNNEI. The CDR3 contains 15 residues. V shed 4 bases and J shed 2 bases, with 12 bases lying between them. CDR3 in amino acids: CASSAQGGGNQPQHF. In DNA form, the CDR3 reads TGTGCCAGCAGTGCACAGGGAGGTGGCAATCAGCCCCAGCATTTT.

The gene calls are TRBV23-1 and TRBJ2-5; TRBD1 matches at 7 bases. TRBV23-1 falls under the ORF class, with uncertain function. The CDR3 runs 17 residues. V shed 0 bases and J 5 bases; nucleotides not matched to a gene: 12. CDR3 sequence reads: CASSQSLYRGSRETQYF. The DNA for the CDR3 is TGCGCCAGCAGTCAATCTCTCTACAGGGGTAGTCGGGAGACCCAGTACTTC.

This clone was picked up one time. V usage is TRBV7-9 and J usage is TRBJ1-2; 9 bases are a match to TRBD1. V lost 3 bases to trimming and J lost 7 bases; unmatched junction nucleotides: 6. Per the germline V gene, CDR1 is SEHNR and CDR2 is FQNEAQ (reference sequence). This CDR3 is built from 14 residues. Here the CDR3 reads CASSLDRGSVGYTF. In DNA form, the CDR3 reads TGTGCCAGCAGCTTGGACAGGGGTTCAGTTGGCTACACCTTC.

V usage is TRBV6-1 and J usage is TRBJ2-7, with D possibly matching TRBD1 (5 bases). Germline V gene sequence: CDR1 MNHNS, CDR2 SASEGT. There are 15 residues in the CDR3. V was trimmed by 0 bases and J by 7 bases, leaving 16 bases between them. CDR3 protein: CASSEAGQGKGEQYF. In nucleotides, the CDR3 is TGTGCCAGCAGTGAAGCGGGGCAGGGCAAGGGAGAGCAGTACTTC.

This chain links TRBV9 with TRBJ1-2; a possible D gene is TRBD1 (5 bases). The germline gives CDR1 SGDLS, CDR2 YYNGEE. The CDR3 is 14 residues long. Trimming stripped 3 bases from V and 1 base from J, with 10 bases between. The CDR3 here is CASSGQGVNYGYTF. Written as DNA, the CDR3 is TGTGCCAGCAGCGGGCAAGGGGTTAACTATGGCTACACCTTC. The complete variable domain, with remaining parts taken from reference TRBV9 and TRBJ1-2, reads DSGVTQTPKHLITATGQRVTLRCSPRSGDLSVYWYQQSLDQGLQFLIQYYNGEERAKGNILERFSAQQFPDLHSELNLSSLELGDSALYFCASSGQGVNYGYTFGSGTRLTVV.

This chain uses TRBV6-6 with TRBJ2-7; no firm D call. Germline assignment: CDR1 MNHNY and CDR2 SVGAGI (reference sequence). This CDR3 contains 15 residues. Deletions cut 0 bases from V and 3 bases from J, with 12 bases between. The DNA of the CDR3 is TGTGCCAGCAGTTACTCCGGTGGGCCTTACTACGAGCAGTACTTC. Translating gives CASSYSGGPYYEQYF.

This chain joins TRBV30 and TRBJ2-3, with a possible D match to TRBD2 (6 bases). Between the trimmed V and J ends, which lost 7 bases and 3 bases, there was a span of 17 bases. Germline V gene lookup returns CDR1 GTSNPN and CDR2 SVGIG (reference sequence). CDR3 length equals 14 residues. Here the CDR3 reads CASRRGWLTDTQYF. The CDR3 DNA reads TGTGCCTCAAGGCGGGGATGGCTGACAGATACGCAGTATTTT.

This clone was observed a few times. The genes are TRBV11-2 and TRBJ2-4; 9 nucleotides agree with TRBD2. Germline CDR1 and CDR2: SGHAT and FQNNGV. Trimming removed 5 bases from V and 2 bases from J; junction bases left unmatched: 7. The CDR3 runs to 16 residues. The CDR3 bases are TGTGCCAGCAGCCTCGGACTAGCGATAACCAAAAACATTCAGTACTTC. Amino acids: CASSLGLAITKNIQYF.

This chain connects TRBV9 to TRBJ2-5; D possibly corresponds to TRBD1 (5 bases). V was cut by 7 bases and J by 5 bases, with 21 bases left in between. Germline assignment: CDR1 SGDLS and CDR2 YYNGEE. This CDR3 has 15 amino acids. In DNA form, the CDR3 reads TGTGCCAGCGGCTTAACAGGTTTGGTTTGGGAGACCCAGTACTTC. It translates to CASGLTGLVWETQYF.

The chain has TRBV16 and TRBJ1-2; possible D gene TRBD1, 5 bases. V was cut by 4 bases and J by 5 bases, with 17 bases left in between. Germline V CDR1 and CDR2: KGHSY, FQNENV. The CDR3 loop spans 15 amino acids. CDR3 residues: CASSPTGGGTYGYTF. The CDR3, as DNA: TGTGCCAGCAGCCCCACCGGCGGGGGGACGTATGGCTACACCTTC.

V and J are TRBV5-1 and TRBJ2-7; maybe TRBD2 (6 bases). V was trimmed by 0 bases and J by 6 bases, leaving 16 bases between them. The CDR3 loop spans 15 amino acids. Germline V CDR1 and CDR2: SGHRS, YFSETQ. DNA for the CDR3: TGCGCCAGCAGCTTGGGACTAGAAGGGGTCCGCGAGCAGTACTTC. It codes for CASSLGLEGVREQYF.